This paragraph reports one T cell receptor (beta chain). Its antigen is undetermined. A second PCR of 7 to 11 cycles used a sample-barcoded 5' primer and a J-beta primer mix. Each of the cDNA molecules was tagged by a template-switch adaptor with 12 random nucleotides. TCRdb processed the 5' RACE reads anew with MiXCR; each CDR3 protein has one entry. The table shows 1.5 million to 1.9 million distinct CDR3 sequences, with roughly two fifths occurring only once. The germline V gene has CDR1 MNHEY and CDR2 SVGEGT. J lost 13 bases, V lost 5 bases, and 7 bases had no gene match. The CDR3 covers 12 residues. This specimen belongs to a study of blood T cells in healthy people across ages. Whole-study results and caveats: TCR beta diversity correlated strongly with naive T cell percentage. Diversity figures derived from one million T cells were judged to underestimate the true value.

V gene TRBV6-2 or TRBV6-3 combines with J gene TRBJ2-5; 10 bases line up with TRBD2. This TCR derives from a woman between 18 and 30 years old in good health. Sequenced: blood. CDR3 residues: CASSPLAGVSYF. The DNA for the CDR3 is TGTGCCAGCAGTCCGCTAGCGGGAGTTTCGTACTTC.